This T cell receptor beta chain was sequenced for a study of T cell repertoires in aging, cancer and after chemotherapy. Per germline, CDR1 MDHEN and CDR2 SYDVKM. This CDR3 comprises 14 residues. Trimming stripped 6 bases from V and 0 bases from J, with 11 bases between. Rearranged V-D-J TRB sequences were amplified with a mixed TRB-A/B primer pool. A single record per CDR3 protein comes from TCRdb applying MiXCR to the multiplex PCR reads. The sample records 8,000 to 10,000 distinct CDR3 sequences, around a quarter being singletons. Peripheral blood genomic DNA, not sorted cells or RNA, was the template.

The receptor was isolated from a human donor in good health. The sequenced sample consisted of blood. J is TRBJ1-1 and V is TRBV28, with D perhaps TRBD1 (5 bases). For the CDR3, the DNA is TGTGCCAGCAGGCCTCAGGGCCTGAACACTGAAGCTTTCTTT. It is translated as CASRPQGLNTEAFF.